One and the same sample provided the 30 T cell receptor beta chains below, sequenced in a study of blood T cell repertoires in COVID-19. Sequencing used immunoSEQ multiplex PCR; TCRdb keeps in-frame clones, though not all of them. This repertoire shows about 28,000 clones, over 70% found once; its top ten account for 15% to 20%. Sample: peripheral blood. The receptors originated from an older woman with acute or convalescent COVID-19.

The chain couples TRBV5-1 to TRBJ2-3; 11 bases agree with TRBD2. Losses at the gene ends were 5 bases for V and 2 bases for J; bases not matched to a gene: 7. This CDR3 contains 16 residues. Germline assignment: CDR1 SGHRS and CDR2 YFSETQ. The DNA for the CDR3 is TGCGCCAGCAGATTCACTAGCGGGGGATACACAGATACGCAGTATTTT. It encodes CASRFTSGGYTDTQYF.

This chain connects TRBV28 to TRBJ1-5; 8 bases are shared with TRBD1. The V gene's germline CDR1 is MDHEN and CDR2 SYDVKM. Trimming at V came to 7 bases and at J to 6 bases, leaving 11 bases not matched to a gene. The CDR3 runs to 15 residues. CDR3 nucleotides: TGTGCCAGCAATCCGCGAGTGACAGGGGCTCAGCCCCAGCATTTT. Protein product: CASNPRVTGAQPQHF. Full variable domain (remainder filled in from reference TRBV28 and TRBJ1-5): DVKVTQSSRYLVKRTGEKVFLECVQDMDHENMFWYRQDPGLGLRLIYFSYDVKMKEKGDIPEGYSVSREKKERFSLILESASTNQTSMYLCASNPRVTGAQPQHFGDGTRLSIL.

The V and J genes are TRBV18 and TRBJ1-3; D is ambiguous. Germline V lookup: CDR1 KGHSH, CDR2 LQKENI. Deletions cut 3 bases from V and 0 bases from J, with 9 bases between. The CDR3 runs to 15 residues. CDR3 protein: CASSPGRHSGNTIYF. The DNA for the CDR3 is TGTGCCAGCTCACCCGGTCGCCACTCTGGAAACACCATATATTTT.

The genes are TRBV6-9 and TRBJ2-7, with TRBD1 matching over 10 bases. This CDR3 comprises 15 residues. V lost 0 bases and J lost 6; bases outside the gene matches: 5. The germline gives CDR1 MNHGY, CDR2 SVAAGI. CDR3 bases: TGTGCCAGCAGTTATTCGGGGGACAGGGGATCCGAGCAGTACTTC. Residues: CASSYSGDRGSEQYF.

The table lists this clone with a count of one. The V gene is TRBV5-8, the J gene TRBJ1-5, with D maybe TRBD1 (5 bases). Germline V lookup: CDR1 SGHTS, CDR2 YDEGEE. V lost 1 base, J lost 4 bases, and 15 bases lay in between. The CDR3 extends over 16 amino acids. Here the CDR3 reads CASSLTFGRGNQPQHF. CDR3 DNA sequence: TGTGCCAGCAGCTTGACCTTCGGACGGGGGAATCAGCCCCAGCATTTT.

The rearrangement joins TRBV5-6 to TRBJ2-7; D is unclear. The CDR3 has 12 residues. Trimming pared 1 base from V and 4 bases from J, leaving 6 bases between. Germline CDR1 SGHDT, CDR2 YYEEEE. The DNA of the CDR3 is TGTGCCAGCAGCTTGAGCGCTTACGAGCAGTACTTC. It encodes CASSLSAYEQYF.

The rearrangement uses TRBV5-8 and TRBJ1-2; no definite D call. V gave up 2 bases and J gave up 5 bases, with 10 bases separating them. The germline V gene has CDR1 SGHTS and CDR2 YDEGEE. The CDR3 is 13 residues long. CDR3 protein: CASSFETKYGYTF. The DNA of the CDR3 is TGTGCCAGCAGCTTCGAGACAAAGTATGGCTACACCTTC.

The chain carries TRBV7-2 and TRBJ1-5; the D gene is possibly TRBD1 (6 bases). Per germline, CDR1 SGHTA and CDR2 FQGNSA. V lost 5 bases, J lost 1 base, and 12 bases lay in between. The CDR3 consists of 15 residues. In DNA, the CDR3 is TGTGCCAGCAGCCTGTTTACAGGGAGCAATCAGCCCCAGCATTTT. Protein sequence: CASSLFTGSNQPQHF.

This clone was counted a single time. The CDR3 protein is CASSPNGVSGANVLTF. The CDR3 bases are TGTGCCAGCTCACCAAACGGGGTCTCTGGGGCCAACGTCCTGACTTTC. The chain links TRBV18 to TRBJ2-6, with D possibly being TRBD2 (5 bases). The CDR3 sequence is 16 residues long. Trimming left V 2 bases short and J 0 bases short, with 8 bases between. Germline-derived CDR1 and CDR2 are KGHSH and LQKENI.

The DNA of the CDR3 is TGTGCCAGCAGCGTAGTCCCCCTGGCGGGTTTCTACAATGAGCAGTTCTTC. It translates to CASSVVPLAGFYNEQFF. The rearrangement links TRBV9 to TRBJ2-1, with D possibly being TRBD2 (5 bases). Germline CDR1 reads SGDLS; CDR2 reads YYNGEE. CDR3 length: 17 residues. Trimming cost V 0 bases and J 3 bases, with 16 bases left between them.

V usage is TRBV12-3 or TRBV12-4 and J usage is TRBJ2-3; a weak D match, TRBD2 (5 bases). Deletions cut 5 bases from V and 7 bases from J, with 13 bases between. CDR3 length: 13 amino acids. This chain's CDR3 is CASSLRTSNTQYF. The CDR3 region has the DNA TGTGCCAGCAGTCTTAGGACTTCAAATACGCAGTATTTT.

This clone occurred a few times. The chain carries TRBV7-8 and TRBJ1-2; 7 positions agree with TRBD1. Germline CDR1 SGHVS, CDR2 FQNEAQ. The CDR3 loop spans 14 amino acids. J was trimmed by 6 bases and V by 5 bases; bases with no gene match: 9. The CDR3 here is CASSPAGQANGYTF. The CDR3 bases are TGTGCCAGCAGCCCCGCCGGACAGGCAAATGGCTACACCTTC.

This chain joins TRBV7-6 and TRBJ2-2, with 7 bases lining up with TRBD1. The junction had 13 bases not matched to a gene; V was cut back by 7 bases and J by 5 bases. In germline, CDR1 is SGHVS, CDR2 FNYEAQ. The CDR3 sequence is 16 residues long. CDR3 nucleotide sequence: TGTGCCAGCAACGTTGGGTGGGACAGACTAACCGGGGAGCTGTTTTTT. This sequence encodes CASNVGWDRLTGELFF.

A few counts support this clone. The CDR3 here is CASSDEVSPLHF. CDR3 sequence (DNA): TGTGCCAGCAGTGACGAGGTTTCACCCCTCCACTTT. The chain is built from TRBV28 and TRBJ1-6; D is unclear. Trimming left V 5 bases short and J 9 bases short, with 8 bases between. There are 12 residues in the CDR3. CDR1 and CDR2 (germline): MDHEN, SYDVKM.

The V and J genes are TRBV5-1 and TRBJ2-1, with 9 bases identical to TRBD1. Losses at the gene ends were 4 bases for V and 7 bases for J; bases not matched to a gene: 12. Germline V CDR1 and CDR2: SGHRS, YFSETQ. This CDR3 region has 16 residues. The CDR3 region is CASSQRTGQGTNEQFF. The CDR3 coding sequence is TGCGCCAGCAGCCAAAGGACGGGACAGGGAACGAATGAGCAGTTCTTC.

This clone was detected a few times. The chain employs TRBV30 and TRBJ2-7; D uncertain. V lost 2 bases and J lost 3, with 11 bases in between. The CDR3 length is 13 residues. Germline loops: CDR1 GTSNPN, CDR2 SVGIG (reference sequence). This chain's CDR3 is CAWSLSLYYEQYF. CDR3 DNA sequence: TGTGCCTGGAGTTTATCCCTTTACTACGAGCAGTACTTC.

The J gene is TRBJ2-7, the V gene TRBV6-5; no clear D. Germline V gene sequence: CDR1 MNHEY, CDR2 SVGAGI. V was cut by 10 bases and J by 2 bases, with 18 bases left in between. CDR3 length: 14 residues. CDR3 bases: TGTGCCACCGAAGCCTCTATCGCGACCTACGAGCAGTACTTC. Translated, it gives CATEASIATYEQYF.

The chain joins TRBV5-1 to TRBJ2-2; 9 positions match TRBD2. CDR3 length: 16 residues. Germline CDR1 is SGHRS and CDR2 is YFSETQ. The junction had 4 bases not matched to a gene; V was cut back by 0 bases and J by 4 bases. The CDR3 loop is CASSLGAGGSTGELFF. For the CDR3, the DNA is TGCGCCAGCAGCTTGGGAGCGGGGGGAAGCACCGGGGAGCTGTTTTTT.

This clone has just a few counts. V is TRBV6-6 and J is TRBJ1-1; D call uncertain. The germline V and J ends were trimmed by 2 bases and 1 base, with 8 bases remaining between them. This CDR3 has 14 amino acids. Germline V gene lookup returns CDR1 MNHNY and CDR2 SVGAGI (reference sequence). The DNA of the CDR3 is TGTGCCAGCAGTTACGGCCCTCAGAACACTGAAGCTTTCTTT. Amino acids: CASSYGPQNTEAFF.

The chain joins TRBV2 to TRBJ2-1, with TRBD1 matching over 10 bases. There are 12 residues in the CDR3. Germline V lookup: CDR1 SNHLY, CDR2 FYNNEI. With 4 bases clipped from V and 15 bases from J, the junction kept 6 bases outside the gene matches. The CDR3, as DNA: TGTGCCAGCAGTGGGGACAGGGGATTGCGGTTCTTC. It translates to CASSGDRGLRFF. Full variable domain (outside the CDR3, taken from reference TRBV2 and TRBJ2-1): EPEVTQTPSHQVTQMGQEVILRCVPISNHLYFYWYRQILGQKVEFLVSFYNNEISEKSEIFDDQFSVERPDGSNFTLKIRSTKLEDSAMYFCASSGDRGLRFFGPGTRLTVL.

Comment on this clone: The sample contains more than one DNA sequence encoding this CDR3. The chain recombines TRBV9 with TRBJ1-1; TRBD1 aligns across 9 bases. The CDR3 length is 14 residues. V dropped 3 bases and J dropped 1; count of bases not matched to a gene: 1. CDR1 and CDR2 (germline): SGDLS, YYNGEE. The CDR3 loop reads CASSAQGANTEAFF. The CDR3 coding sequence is TGTGCCAGCAGCGCACAGGGGGCGAACACTGAAGCTTTCTTT.

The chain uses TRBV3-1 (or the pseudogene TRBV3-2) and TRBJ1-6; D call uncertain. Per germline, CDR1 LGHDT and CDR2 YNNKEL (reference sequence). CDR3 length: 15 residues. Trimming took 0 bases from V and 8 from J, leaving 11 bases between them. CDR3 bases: TGTGCCAGCAGCCAAGAACGATGGGGAGATTCACCCCTCCACTTT. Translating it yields CASSQERWGDSPLHF.

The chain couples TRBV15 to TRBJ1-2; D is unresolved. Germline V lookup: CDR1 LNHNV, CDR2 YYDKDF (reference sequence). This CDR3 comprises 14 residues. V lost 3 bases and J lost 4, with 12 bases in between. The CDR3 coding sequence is TGTGCCACCAGCAGCCGAGAGGGAGCCTATGGCTACACCTTC. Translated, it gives CATSSREGAYGYTF.

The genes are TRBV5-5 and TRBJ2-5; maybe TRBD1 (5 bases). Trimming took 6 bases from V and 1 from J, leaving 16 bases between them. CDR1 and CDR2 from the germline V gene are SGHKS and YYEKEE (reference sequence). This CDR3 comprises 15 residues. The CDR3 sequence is CASTVIGAPQETQYF. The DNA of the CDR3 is TGTGCCAGCACAGTCATAGGGGCCCCCCAAGAGACCCAGTACTTC.

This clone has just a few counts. The CDR3 DNA follows: TGTGCCAGCAGCGTAGGGACAGGTAGCAATCAGCCCCAGCATTTT. It specifies CASSVGTGSNQPQHF. The J gene is TRBJ1-5, the V gene TRBV9; 7 nucleotides line up with TRBD1. Germline loops: CDR1 SGDLS, CDR2 YYNGEE. The CDR3 covers 15 residues. The V and J ends lost 0 bases and 0 bases, in that order; junction bases with no gene match: 0. The whole variable domain, filled in from reference TRBV9 and TRBJ1-5, reads DSGVTQTPKHLITATGQRVTLRCSPRSGDLSVYWYQQSLDQGLQFLIQYYNGEERAKGNILERFSAQQFPDLHSELNLSSLELGDSALYFCASSVGTGSNQPQHFGDGTRLSIL.

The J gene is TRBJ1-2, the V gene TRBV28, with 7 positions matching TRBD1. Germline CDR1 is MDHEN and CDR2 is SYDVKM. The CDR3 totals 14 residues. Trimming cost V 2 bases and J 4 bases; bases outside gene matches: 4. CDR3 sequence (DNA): TGTGCCAGCAGTTTAGTCACAGGGGTCTATGGCTACACCTTC. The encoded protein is CASSLVTGVYGYTF.

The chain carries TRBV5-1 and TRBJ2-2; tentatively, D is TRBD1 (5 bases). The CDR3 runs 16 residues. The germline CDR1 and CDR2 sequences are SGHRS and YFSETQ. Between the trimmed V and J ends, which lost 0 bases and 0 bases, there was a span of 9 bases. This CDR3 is CASSLVRTTNTGELFF. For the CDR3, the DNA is TGCGCCAGCAGCTTGGTTCGGACAACGAACACCGGGGAGCTGTTTTTT.

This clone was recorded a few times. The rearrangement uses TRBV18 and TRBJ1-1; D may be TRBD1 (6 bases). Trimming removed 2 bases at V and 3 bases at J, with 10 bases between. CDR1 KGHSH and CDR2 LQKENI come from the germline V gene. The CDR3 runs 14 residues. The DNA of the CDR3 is TGTGCCAGCTCACCAAGGGGGAGGGACACTGAAGCTTTCTTT. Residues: CASSPRGRDTEAFF.

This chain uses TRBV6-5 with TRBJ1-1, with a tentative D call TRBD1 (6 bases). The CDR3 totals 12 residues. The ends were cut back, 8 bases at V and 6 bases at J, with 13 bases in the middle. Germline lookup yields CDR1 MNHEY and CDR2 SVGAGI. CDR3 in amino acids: CASHRELSEAFF. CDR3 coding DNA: TGTGCCAGCCACAGGGAGTTATCTGAAGCTTTCTTT.

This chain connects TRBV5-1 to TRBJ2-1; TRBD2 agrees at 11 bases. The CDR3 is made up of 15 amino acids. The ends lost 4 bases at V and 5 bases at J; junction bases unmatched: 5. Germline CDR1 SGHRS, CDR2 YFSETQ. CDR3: CASSLGLAEHNEQFF. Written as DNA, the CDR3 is TGCGCCAGCAGCCTGGGACTAGCGGAGCACAATGAGCAGTTCTTC.